Shown below are 27 T cell receptor beta chains from a single sample sequenced in a study of T-cell memory formation after mild COVID-19. One entry per CDR3 protein, called by TCRdb with MiXCR from the 5' RACE reads. This sample carries roughly 550,000 distinct CDR3 sequences, just over 20% of them seen once, and the ten largest clones take around 12%. Material: PBMCs or a T cell subset sorted from them (not recorded which). Receptor source: an adult woman who had mild COVID-19 (a few samples of this study predate the infection). Cell type and time point are not known.

This clonotype was detected many times. The chain joins TRBV7-8 to TRBJ1-1; D is perhaps TRBD1 (6 bases). Germline V gene sequence: CDR1 SGHVS, CDR2 FQNEAQ. The CDR3 extends over 16 amino acids. Trimming left V 5 bases short and J 5 bases short, with 21 bases between. The CDR3 here is CASSPVTGWVETEAFF. CDR3 bases: TGTGCCAGCAGCCCAGTAACAGGGTGGGTAGAGACTGAAGCTTTCTTT.

In its sample, this clonotype was seen a few times. This rearrangement joins TRBV12-3 or TRBV12-4 to TRBJ1-1; D uncertain. V gave up 5 bases and J gave up 0 bases, with 19 bases separating them. The CDR3 sequence is 17 residues long. The CDR3 reads CASSQFFGRSMNTEAFF. In DNA form, the CDR3 reads TGTGCCAGCAGTCAATTCTTTGGGAGGAGCATGAACACTGAAGCTTTCTTT.

This clonotype was recorded many times. The chain joins TRBV5-1 to TRBJ2-1, with 7 bases identical to TRBD1. The CDR3 is 14 amino acids. Trimming took 3 bases from V and 4 from J; bases not matched to a gene: 4. Germline loops: CDR1 SGHRS, CDR2 YFSETQ. CDR3 region: CASSSWDSYNEQFF. Written as DNA, the CDR3 is TGCGCCAGCAGCTCCTGGGACAGTTACAATGAGCAGTTCTTC.

This clonotype was seen only a few times. J is TRBJ2-3 and V is TRBV20-1; D ambiguous. The germline gives CDR1 DFQATT, CDR2 SNEGSKA (reference sequence). V was trimmed by 0 bases and J by 7 bases, leaving 8 bases between them. The CDR3 totals 12 residues. The CDR3, as DNA: TGCAGTGCTAGAGAAAACTTCCATACGCAGTATTTT. This translates into CSARENFHTQYF.

This chain connects TRBV11-3 to TRBJ2-1; the match to TRBD2 covers 8 bases. J gave up 3 bases and V 5 bases, and 3 bases lay outside the gene matches. The CDR3 is made up of 14 amino acids. Germline lookup yields CDR1 SGHNT and CDR2 YENEEA. CDR3 in amino acids: CASSHGTSYNEQFF. CDR3 nucleotide sequence: TGTGCCAGCAGCCATGGGACTAGCTACAATGAGCAGTTCTTC.

This clonotype was observed a few times. V and J are TRBV9 and TRBJ2-7, with D tentatively TRBD1 or TRBD2 (5 bases each). The CDR3 length is 13 residues. The V and J ends lost 4 bases and 3 bases respectively, with 11 bases between them. CDR1 SGDLS and CDR2 YYNGEE come from the germline V gene. CDR3 DNA: TGTGCCAGCAGCAGGGGAGAAAGCTACGAGCAGTACTTC. Encoded protein: CASSRGESYEQYF. The whole variable domain, remainder taken from reference TRBV9 and TRBJ2-7, is DSGVTQTPKHLITATGQRVTLRCSPRSGDLSVYWYQQSLDQGLQFLIQYYNGEERAKGNILERFSAQQFPDLHSELNLSSLELGDSALYFCASSRGESYEQYFGPGTRLTVT.

A few counts support this clonotype. The rearrangement joins TRBV4-2 to TRBJ2-7; possible D gene TRBD1, 6 bases. With 0 bases removed from V and 0 bases from J, the gap between germline ends came to 21 bases. Germline V gene lookup returns CDR1 LGHNA and CDR2 YNFKEQ. CDR3 length: 19 residues. CDR3: CASSQESGAGDLSSYEQYF. The CDR3, as DNA: TGTGCCAGCAGCCAAGAGTCCGGGGCAGGGGACCTAAGCTCCTACGAGCAGTACTTC.

The chain is built from TRBV7-9 and TRBJ2-5; D remains ambiguous. Trimming cost V 3 bases and J 4 bases, with 18 bases left between them. Germline CDR1 is SEHNR and CDR2 is FQNEAQ (reference sequence). The CDR3 has 16 amino acids. The CDR3 coding sequence is TGTGCCAGCAGCTTCCCCAAAGCTGGCCCCATAGAGACCCAGTACTTC. This codes for CASSFPKAGPIETQYF.

This clonotype has more than one count but fewer than ten. The chain recombines TRBV10-3 with TRBJ2-7, with 7 bases fitting TRBD2. The CDR3 length is 13 residues. CDR1 and CDR2 (germline): ENHRY, SYGVKD. V lost 6 bases to trimming and J lost 0 bases; unmatched junction nucleotides: 2. The CDR3 nucleotides are TGTGCCATCAGGACTAGCCACTCCTACGAGCAGTACTTC. Translation: CAIRTSHSYEQYF.

The chain links TRBV5-4 to TRBJ2-1; D gene ambiguous. This CDR3 comprises 15 residues. V was shortened by 1 base and J by 4 bases, with 12 bases between the two germline ends. Germline CDR1 is SGHNT and CDR2 is YYREEE (reference sequence). The CDR3 DNA is TGTGCCAGCAGCTTGCCCCCTTCCGGGTACAATGAGCAGTTCTTC. It yields the protein CASSLPPSGYNEQFF.

This clonotype has a handful of counts. The chain links TRBV12-3 or TRBV12-4 to TRBJ2-7; TRBD1 or TRBD2 may be the D gene (5 bases each). The CDR3 sequence is 12 residues long. V was cut by 11 bases and J by 0 bases, with 11 bases left in between. This CDR3 reads CASRGPSYEQYF. The CDR3 coding sequence is TGTGCCTCCCGGGGCCCCTCCTACGAGCAGTACTTC.

This clonotype was counted between two and nine times. The V call is TRBV9, the J call TRBJ2-1, with unresolved D. The germline V gene has CDR1 SGDLS and CDR2 YYNGEE. V lost 10 bases to trimming and J lost 0 bases, with 17 bases between them. The length of the CDR3 is 15 residues. CDR3 loop: CAARWIPNSYNEQFF. Written as DNA, the CDR3 is TGTGCCGCTAGATGGATTCCTAACTCCTACAATGAGCAGTTCTTC.

The rearrangement links TRBV4-2 to TRBJ2-1, with TRBD2 identical over 9 bases. With V trimmed by 3 bases and J by 5 bases, 8 bases remained unmatched. Germline CDR1 is LGHNA and CDR2 is YNFKEQ. The CDR3 totals 16 residues. As DNA, the CDR3 is TGTGCCAGCAGCCATGCCAGGCTAGCGGGGAACAATGAGCAGTTCTTC. It yields the protein CASSHARLAGNNEQFF.

This clonotype was recorded a few times. The genes are TRBV30 and TRBJ2-1, with 9 bases that match TRBD2. J gave up 9 bases and V 7 bases, and 16 bases lay outside the gene matches. The CDR3 extends over 15 amino acids. The V gene's germline CDR1 is GTSNPN and CDR2 SVGIG (reference sequence). CDR3 residues: CAFYSLAGRLGEQFF. CDR3 DNA sequence: TGTGCCTTCTACTCCCTAGCGGGGCGCCTGGGTGAGCAGTTCTTC. The whole variable domain, remainder taken from reference TRBV30 and TRBJ2-1, is SQTIHQWPATLVQPVGSPLSLECTVEGTSNPNLYWYRQAAGRGLQLLFYSVGIGQISSEVPQNLSASRPQDRQFILSSKKLLLSDSGFYLCAFYSLAGRLGEQFFGPGTRLTVL.

This clonotype was detected only a few times. The rearrangement links TRBV20-1 to TRBJ2-7; D is perhaps TRBD2 (6 bases). The CDR3 extends over 15 amino acids. The V end lost 1 base, the J end lost 0 bases, and 13 bases lay between the germline ends. Germline-derived CDR1 and CDR2 are DFQATT and SNEGSKA (reference sequence). CDR3 in amino acids: CSARAWREASYEQYF. CDR3 nucleotides: TGCAGTGCTAGAGCGTGGAGGGAGGCCTCCTACGAGCAGTACTTC.

This clonotype has a handful of counts. J is TRBJ2-3 and V is TRBV6-2 or TRBV6-3; 7 bases line up with TRBD1. CDR3 length: 15 amino acids. Losses at the gene ends were 3 bases for V and 0 bases for J; bases not matched to a gene: 3. Germline V lookup: CDR1 MNHEY, CDR2 SVGEGT. Here the CDR3 DNA reads TGTGCCAGCAGTTATGGACAGGCAAGCACAGATACGCAGTATTTT. This encodes CASSYGQASTDTQYF.

The chain recombines TRBV7-2 with TRBJ2-1; D is unclear. The V gene's germline CDR1 is SGHTA and CDR2 FQGNSA. This CDR3 contains 13 residues. The V end lost 5 bases, the J end lost 7 bases, and 12 bases lay between the germline ends. The CDR3 protein is CASSPTATNEQFF. CDR3 DNA: TGTGCCAGCAGCCCCACCGCAACGAATGAGCAGTTCTTC.

The chain carries TRBV11-3 and TRBJ2-1, with D perhaps matching TRBD2 (6 bases). V lost 6 bases, J lost 4 bases, and 13 bases lay in between. This CDR3 region has 14 residues. Germline values: CDR1 SGHNT, CDR2 YENEEA. The CDR3 loop is CASSKAGLYNEQFF. The CDR3 DNA is TGTGCCAGCAGTAAAGCGGGTTTGTACAATGAGCAGTTCTTC.

The chain joins TRBV4-3 to TRBJ1-2; no clear D. The CDR3 has 14 amino acids. Germline V CDR1 and CDR2: LGHNA, YSLEER. V was shortened by 0 bases and J by 10 bases, with 15 bases between the two germline ends. CDR3 amino acids: CASSQDEGLRTYTF. The CDR3 nucleotides are TGCGCCAGCAGCCAAGATGAGGGCCTGCGAACCTACACCTTC.

This clonotype was picked up many times. This chain links TRBV6-2 or TRBV6-3 with TRBJ1-1, with D perhaps matching TRBD1 (6 bases). The V and J ends lost 2 bases and 4 bases respectively, with 11 bases between them. CDR3 size: 14 residues. The germline V gene encodes CDR1 MNHEY and CDR2 SVGEGT. The CDR3 coding sequence is TGTGCCAGCAGTTACGAGGGGGAGAGCACTGAAGCTTTCTTT. Protein product: CASSYEGESTEAFF.

Many counts were recorded for this clonotype. This chain links TRBV12-3 or TRBV12-4 with TRBJ2-3; 7 nucleotides match TRBD2. After removal of 3 bases from V and 0 bases from J, the junction contained 3 bases not matched to a gene. This CDR3 comprises 15 residues. The CDR3 DNA reads as TGTGCCAGCAGTTTTTTGCGGGGGAGCACAGATACGCAGTATTTT. Its translation: CASSFLRGSTDTQYF.

This clonotype was counted only a few times. The gene calls are TRBV12-3 or TRBV12-4 and TRBJ2-3; 8 nucleotides line up with TRBD2. The CDR3 totals 15 residues. J gave up 4 bases and V 6 bases, and 9 bases lay outside the gene matches. Written as DNA, the CDR3 is TGTGCCAGCAGCCCCCCGGGAGGGTTCGCAGATACGCAGTATTTT. This translates into CASSPPGGFADTQYF.

This clonotype was recorded a few times. This rearrangement joins TRBV2 to TRBJ1-3; D is uncertain. The germline V gene has CDR1 SNHLY and CDR2 FYNNEI. Trimming took 2 bases from V and 3 from J, leaving 5 bases between them. The CDR3 totals 13 residues. The CDR3 nucleotides are TGTGCCAGCAGTGAACGGTTTGGAAACACCATATATTTT. This gives the protein CASSERFGNTIYF.

The chain has TRBV2 and TRBJ2-7; tentative D call: TRBD2 (5 bases). V shed 4 bases and J shed 5 bases, with 12 bases lying between them. This CDR3 comprises 13 residues. Germline assignment: CDR1 SNHLY and CDR2 FYNNEI. This CDR3 reads CASSVGRRHEQYF. The CDR3 nucleotides read TGTGCCAGCAGTGTCGGCAGGAGGCACGAGCAGTACTTC. The full variable domain, with the rest looked up from reference TRBV2 and TRBJ2-7, is EPEVTQTPSHQVTQMGQEVILRCVPISNHLYFYWYRQILGQKVEFLVSFYNNEISEKSEIFDDQFSVERPDGSNFTLKIRSTKLEDSAMYFCASSVGRRHEQYFGPGTRLTVT.

The chain couples TRBV5-1 to TRBJ1-1, with a possible D match to TRBD1 (6 bases). The CDR3 has 15 amino acids. Looked up from germline, CDR1 is SGHRS and CDR2 is YFSETQ. V was cut by 4 bases and J by 1 base, with 14 bases left in between. CDR3 nucleotides: TGCGCCAGCAGCCTCCTGACAGGACCGAACACTGAAGCTTTCTTT. Translating it yields CASSLLTGPNTEAFF.

This clonotype was detected only a few times. V is TRBV15 and J is TRBJ2-7; D remains unclear. The CDR3 covers 17 residues. Per the germline V gene, CDR1 is LNHNV and CDR2 is YYDKDF (reference sequence). Trimming took 1 base from V and 0 from J, leaving 16 bases between them. The CDR3 DNA sequence: TGTGCCACCAGCAGAGTATTCTACGGTCCCAACTCCTACGAGCAGTACTTC. This sequence encodes CATSRVFYGPNSYEQYF. The full variable domain, completed using reference TRBV15 and TRBJ2-7, is DAMVIQNPRYQVTQFGKPVTLSCSQTLNHNVMYWYQQKSSQAPKLLFHYYDKDFNNEADTPDNFQSRRPNTSFCFLDIRSPGLGDTAMYLCATSRVFYGPNSYEQYFGPGTRLTVT.

The rearrangement links TRBV30 to TRBJ1-1; 7 bases match TRBD1. Germline CDR1 reads GTSNPN; CDR2 reads SVGIG (reference sequence). The V segment lost 4 bases and the J segment 5 bases; nucleotides outside the gene matches: 7. This CDR3 is built from 13 residues. CDR3 residues: CAWTPTGWTEAFF. The CDR3 coding sequence is TGTGCCTGGACCCCGACAGGGTGGACTGAAGCTTTCTTT.